This entry is about one T cell receptor (beta chain). The CDR3 loop spans 13 amino acids. V was clipped by 5 bases and J by 6 bases; unmatched bases: 4. Germline loops: CDR1 LGHNA, CDR2 YSLEER. Measured with immunoSEQ multiplex PCR; TCRdb has only the in-frame clones, and not every one. The table lists under 45,000 clones, around nine tenths of them singletons. These data originate in a study of T cell changes during pregnancy in multiple sclerosis. Sequenced material: CD8+ T cells from peripheral blood mononuclear cells, taken in the first trimester of pregnancy. This chain uses TRBV4-3 with TRBJ1-2; 9 bases line up with TRBD1. The receptor was isolated from a female donor with multiple sclerosis, enrolled in a pregnancy study. The CDR3 here is CASSSGTGNGYTF. In nucleotides, the CDR3 is TGCGCCAGCAGCTCCGGGACAGGGAATGGCTACACCTTC.